The 28 T cell receptor beta chains listed next were all sequenced from one sample in a study of cytomegalovirus exposure and HLA in healthy donors. The PCR ran on 60 Vbeta and 13 Jbeta primers. The method was immunoSEQ multiplex PCR; TCRdb's version includes in-frame clones alone and lacks a portion of them. The data contain approximately 90,000 clones, less than 80% of them seen just once; the ten biggest clones take up around 1.4%. The sequencing input was PBMCs. These receptor sequences come from a male donor in good health and CMV-seronegative.

Details on this clone: Other DNA sequences in the same sample also yield this CDR3. The V gene is TRBV5-1, the J gene TRBJ1-1; 10 bases align to TRBD1. The CDR3 spans 15 residues. The V gene end was trimmed by 3 bases and the J gene end by 5 bases; junction bases not matched to a gene: 7. Germline CDR1 reads SGHRS; CDR2 reads YFSETQ. CDR3 residues: CASSWGDRGWTEAFF. The CDR3 region has the DNA TGCGCCAGCAGCTGGGGGGACAGGGGTTGGACTGAAGCTTTCTTT. Full variable domain (rest looked up from reference TRBV5-1 and TRBJ1-1): KAGVTQTPRYLIKTRGQQVTLSCSPISGHRSVSWYQQTPGQGLQFLFEYFSETQRNKGNFPGRFSGRQFSNSRSEMNVSTLELGDSALYLCASSWGDRGWTEAFFGQGTRLTVV.

The gene calls are TRBV28 and TRBJ2-6, with D possibly matching TRBD2 (5 bases). The CDR3 is 19 residues long. V was cut by 4 bases and J by 1 base, with 20 bases left in between. The germline gives CDR1 MDHEN, CDR2 SYDVKM. CDR3 loop: CASSSSGVKGDSGANVLTF. The CDR3, as DNA: TGTGCCAGCAGTTCGTCAGGAGTAAAGGGAGATTCTGGGGCCAACGTCCTGACTTTC.

J is TRBJ2-5 and V is TRBV5-1; 8 bases align to TRBD2. V shed 4 bases, J shed 5 bases, and the junction held 7 bases outside the gene matches. The CDR3 spans 14 residues. Germline V gene lookup returns CDR1 SGHRS and CDR2 YFSETQ. The DNA of the CDR3 is TGCGCCAGCAGCCCGGCGGGGGGCCGGGAGACCCAGTACTTC. It encodes CASSPAGGRETQYF.

In its sample, this clone was seen once. The gene calls are TRBV28 and TRBJ2-2; TRBD2 matches 7 bases. J gave up 1 base and V 5 bases, and 7 bases lay outside the gene matches. There are 16 residues in the CDR3. The germline gives CDR1 MDHEN, CDR2 SYDVKM. The CDR3, as DNA: TGTGCCAGCAGTCGAAAGCCTAGCGGGAACACCGGGGAGCTGTTTTTT. Protein sequence: CASSRKPSGNTGELFF.

The V call is TRBV6-5, the J call TRBJ2-7; maybe TRBD2 (5 bases). V dropped 8 bases and J dropped 3 bases, with 17 bases sitting between them. This CDR3 spans 14 amino acids. Germline CDR1 MNHEY, CDR2 SVGAGI. The CDR3 reads CASHPARDYYEQYF. In nucleotides, the CDR3 is TGTGCCAGCCACCCCGCGAGGGATTACTACGAGCAGTACTTC.

The rearrangement uses TRBV30 and TRBJ1-5, with D perhaps matching TRBD1 (5 bases). The germline V and J ends were trimmed by 3 bases and 6 bases, with 15 bases remaining between them. CDR3 length equals 14 residues. The germline gives CDR1 GTSNPN, CDR2 SVGIG (reference sequence). The CDR3 DNA follows: TGTGCCTGGAGCAGTCACGGGGGAGGTCAGCCCCAGCATTTT. Protein product: CAWSSHGGGQPQHF.

The chain carries TRBV7-8 and TRBJ2-3; 12 nucleotides line up with TRBD2. Germline trimming cut 3 bases from V and 14 bases from J; bases unmatched to any gene: 12. This CDR3 contains 15 residues. The germline V gene has CDR1 SGHVS and CDR2 FQNEAQ. CDR3 sequence (DNA): TGTGCCAGCAGCTTGGGAAGACTAGCGGGGGCCTCGGGGTATTTT. Translating it yields CASSLGRLAGASGYF.

The CDR3 protein is CASSRGLNTYNTEAFF. CDR3 in DNA: TGCGCCAGCAGCCGAGGGCTGAACACGTATAACACTGAAGCTTTCTTT. V and J are TRBV4-3 and TRBJ1-1, with no clear D. V lost 4 bases and J lost 2, with 17 bases in between. From germline, CDR1 is LGHNA and CDR2 YSLEER. CDR3 length: 16 residues.

The chain joins TRBV29-1 to TRBJ2-1; 8 nucleotides agree with TRBD1. This CDR3 is 15 amino acids long. CDR1 and CDR2 (germline): SQVTM, ANQGSEA. Germline trimming cut 3 bases from V and 4 bases from J; bases unmatched to any gene: 8. CDR3 coding DNA: TGCAGCGTTGATAATTCCGGACAGGGATACAATGAGCAGTTCTTC. It encodes CSVDNSGQGYNEQFF.

This clone occurred once. This sequence joins TRBV5-1 and TRBJ2-7; D remains unclear. The CDR3 totals 12 residues. Trimming shortened V by 4 bases and J by 9 bases, and 14 bases separated the two germline ends. The germline V gene encodes CDR1 SGHRS and CDR2 YFSETQ. CDR3 DNA sequence: TGCGCCAGCAGCCTGGGTCGTAATGTGCAGTACTTC. Its translation: CASSLGRNVQYF. Drawing the rest from reference TRBV5-1 and TRBJ2-7, the complete variable domain is KAGVTQTPRYLIKTRGQQVTLSCSPISGHRSVSWYQQTPGQGLQFLFEYFSETQRNKGNFPGRFSGRQFSNSRSEMNVSTLELGDSALYLCASSLGRNVQYFGPGTRLTVT.

The V and J genes are TRBV7-2 and TRBJ1-5, with unresolved D. Trimming cost V 1 base and J 7 bases, with 8 bases left between them. From germline, CDR1 is SGHTA and CDR2 FQGNSA. This CDR3 comprises 13 residues. CDR3 loop: CASSLGQRQPQHF. The DNA for the CDR3 is TGTGCCAGCAGCTTAGGTCAGAGGCAGCCCCAGCATTTT.

V and J are TRBV6-5 and TRBJ1-5, with D possibly being TRBD1 (5 bases). CDR3 size: 15 residues. Trimming took off 2 bases at V and 7 bases at J, with 15 bases between the two ends. Germline V gives CDR1 MNHEY, CDR2 SVGAGI. This CDR3 reads CASSYMGRPGQPQHF. The CDR3 DNA follows: TGTGCCAGCAGTTACATGGGGCGACCCGGGCAGCCCCAGCATTTT.

A single count supports this clone. This chain connects TRBV18 to TRBJ2-5; 10 bases agree with TRBD2. Trimming cost V 1 base and J 1 base; bases outside gene matches: 0. Germline values: CDR1 KGHSH, CDR2 LQKENI. The length of the CDR3 is 15 residues. Written as DNA, the CDR3 is TGTGCCAGCTCACCACAGCGGGGGGGCCAAGAGACCCAGTACTTC. Protein: CASSPQRGGQETQYF. Full variable domain (missing parts from reference TRBV18 and TRBJ2-5): NAGVMQNPRHLVRRRGQEARLRCSPMKGHSHVYWYRQLPEEGLKFMVYLQKENIIDESGMPKERFSAEFPKEGPSILRIQQVVRGDSAAYFCASSPQRGGQETQYFGPGTRLLVL.

This chain connects TRBV5-6 to TRBJ2-7; a possible D gene is TRBD2 (7 bases). In germline, CDR1 is SGHDT, CDR2 YYEEEE. V lost 5 bases to trimming and J lost 7 bases, with 13 bases between them. This CDR3 is 12 amino acids long. CDR3 sequence reads: CASRTGGGEQYF. In nucleotides, the CDR3 is TGTGCCAGCAGGACGGGGGGCGGTGAGCAGTACTTC.

The V gene is TRBV18, the J gene TRBJ2-5, with TRBD2 matching over 9 bases. Trimming took 3 bases from V and 1 from J; bases not matched to a gene: 12. The CDR3 is 18 residues long. Germline loops: CDR1 KGHSH, CDR2 LQKENI. This chain's CDR3 is CASSPDRLAVSGQETQYF. CDR3 DNA: TGTGCCAGCTCACCGGACAGACTAGCGGTCTCAGGCCAAGAGACCCAGTACTTC. Full variable domain (missing parts from reference TRBV18 and TRBJ2-5): NAGVMQNPRHLVRRRGQEARLRCSPMKGHSHVYWYRQLPEEGLKFMVYLQKENIIDESGMPKERFSAEFPKEGPSILRIQQVVRGDSAAYFCASSPDRLAVSGQETQYFGPGTRLLVL.

This clone was recorded only once. The chain employs TRBV7-9 and TRBJ2-2; D is possibly TRBD1 (6 bases). The CDR3 has 15 residues. Per germline, CDR1 SEHNR and CDR2 FQNEAQ (reference sequence). V was clipped by 5 bases and J by 6 bases, with 16 bases between them. The CDR3 here is CASSAPTGIPGELFF. As DNA, the CDR3 is TGTGCCAGCAGCGCGCCCACAGGGATCCCCGGGGAGCTGTTTTTT.

V usage is TRBV4-3 and J usage is TRBJ2-5; 14 positions agree with TRBD2. Trimming cost V 1 base and J 6 bases; bases outside gene matches: 10. From germline, CDR1 is LGHNA and CDR2 YSLEER. This CDR3 is built from 18 residues. The CDR3: CASSQGGLAGGPPKTQYF. The CDR3 region has the DNA TGCGCCAGCAGCCAAGGCGGACTAGCGGGGGGCCCCCCGAAGACCCAGTACTTC.

This clone was recorded once. The CDR3: CASSLAREWQPQHF. The CDR3 nucleotides are TGTGCCAGCAGCTTAGCTCGGGAGTGGCAGCCCCAGCATTTT. This rearrangement joins TRBV7-2 to TRBJ1-5, with D uncertain. Germline lookup yields CDR1 SGHTA and CDR2 FQGNSA. The CDR3 totals 14 residues. Trimming removed 0 bases from V and 7 bases from J, with 10 bases in between.

V gene TRBV7-9 combines with J gene TRBJ1-2; 7 bases are shared with TRBD1. This CDR3 region has 14 residues. The germline V gene encodes CDR1 SEHNR and CDR2 FQNEAQ (reference sequence). The V gene end was trimmed by 3 bases and the J gene end by 4 bases; junction bases not matched to a gene: 5. The DNA for the CDR3 is TGTGCCAGCAGCTTCATTGACAGGGTCTATGGCTACACCTTC. Translation: CASSFIDRVYGYTF. The full variable domain, its missing parts supplied by reference TRBV7-9 and TRBJ1-2, is DTGVSQNPRHKITKRGQNVTFRCDPISEHNRLYWYRQTLGQGPEFLTYFQNEAQLEKSRLLSDRFSAERPKGSFSTLEIQRTEQGDSAMYLCASSFIDRVYGYTFGSGTRLTVV.

The chain is built from TRBV28 and TRBJ1-3; D possibly corresponds to TRBD1 (6 bases). Trimming removed 6 bases at V and 4 bases at J, with 16 bases between. Germline V gene sequence: CDR1 MDHEN, CDR2 SYDVKM. There are 15 residues in the CDR3. The CDR3 DNA follows: TGTGCCAGCAGACCAACAGGGTATGTGGGAAACACCATATATTTT. It is translated as CASRPTGYVGNTIYF.

The rearrangement links TRBV28 to TRBJ2-7; D is possibly TRBD1 (6 bases). CDR1 and CDR2 from the germline V gene are MDHEN and SYDVKM. The CDR3 runs to 15 residues. Trimming cost V 7 bases and J 0 bases, with 16 bases left between them. Here the CDR3 reads CASTLGDISSYEQYF. The CDR3, as DNA: TGTGCCAGCACTCTGGGGGACATATCCTCCTACGAGCAGTACTTC.

V and J are TRBV4-3 and TRBJ1-4; D is perhaps TRBD1 (5 bases). Trimming stripped 0 bases from V and 8 bases from J, with 10 bases between. Germline assignment: CDR1 LGHNA and CDR2 YSLEER. The CDR3 extends over 14 amino acids. The DNA for the CDR3 is TGCGCCAGCAGCCAAGAAGGGCGGGGGGAAAAACTGTTTTTT. Translated, it gives CASSQEGRGEKLFF.

The V and J genes are TRBV9 and TRBJ1-4; 11 positions agree with TRBD1. V shed 3 bases, J shed 7 bases, and the junction held 8 bases outside the gene matches. This CDR3 comprises 16 residues. Germline lookup yields CDR1 SGDLS and CDR2 YYNGEE. DNA for the CDR3: TGTGCCAGCAGCGCCGCCGGACAGGGGGCAGGTGAAAAACTGTTTTTT. Translated, it gives CASSAAGQGAGEKLFF.

The CDR3 DNA reads TGTGCCAGCAGCTTCCGCGGGCATAGCACAGATACGCAGTATTTT. This sequence encodes CASSFRGHSTDTQYF. This rearrangement joins TRBV5-6 to TRBJ2-3; D might be TRBD2 (5 bases). V gave up 2 bases and J gave up 0 bases, with 10 bases separating them. CDR3 length: 15 amino acids. CDR1 and CDR2 from the germline V gene are SGHDT and YYEEEE.

A single count supports this clone. The V call is TRBV5-6, the J call TRBJ2-3, with D uncertain. V was pared by 5 bases and J by 4 bases, with 14 bases between. Germline CDR1 SGHDT, CDR2 YYEEEE. The CDR3 covers 14 residues. In DNA form, the CDR3 reads TGTGCCAGCAGTCCGCCAGGTCGCGCAGATACGCAGTATTTT. Translating it yields CASSPPGRADTQYF.

The gene calls are TRBV29-1 and TRBJ1-2; possibly TRBD1 for D (6 bases). Trimming took 7 bases from V and 12 from J, leaving 24 bases between them. Germline assignment: CDR1 SQVTM and CDR2 ANQGSEA. The CDR3 contains 13 residues. CDR3 DNA: TGCAGCGCCGGTGATGCCAGTTACAGGGTTCACACCTTC. Protein product: CSAGDASYRVHTF.

The rearrangement uses TRBV5-1 and TRBJ2-1, with TRBD2 as a possible D gene (6 bases). The V gene's germline CDR1 is SGHRS and CDR2 YFSETQ. V was pared by 2 bases and J by 4 bases, with 10 bases between. The CDR3 covers 14 residues. The CDR3 region has the DNA TGCGCCAGCAGCTTAGGGACTCGGTACAATGAGCAGTTCTTC. Its protein product is CASSLGTRYNEQFF.

This clone was seen a few times. The chain recombines TRBV28 with TRBJ1-5, with 7 bases aligning to TRBD1. Germline V CDR1 and CDR2: MDHEN, SYDVKM. With 5 bases clipped from V and 7 bases from J, the junction kept 11 bases outside the gene matches. This CDR3 is built from 15 residues. The CDR3 DNA sequence: TGTGCCAGCAGTGCCCTGACAGGGAGTGGGCAGCCCCAGCATTTT. It is translated as CASSALTGSGQPQHF.